These 27 T cell receptor beta chains came from one sample sequenced in a study of blood T cell repertoires in COVID-19. The data were produced by immunoSEQ multiplex PCR, yet TCRdb's version contains in-frame clones alone and is incomplete. The sample has 400,000 to 500,000 clones; 70% to 90% are singletons. Material: PBMCs or T cells enriched from blood (not recorded which). These receptors were collected from a woman in her 40s who had recovered from COVID-19.

The chain has TRBV12-2 and TRBJ1-3. TRBV12-2 is a pseudogene. The CDR3 has 17 amino acids. The CDR3 region has the DNA TGTGCAAGTCGCTTAGACAACGGAGGGAACTCTGGAAACACCATATATTTT. Protein sequence: CASRLDNGGNSGNTIYF.

This sequence joins TRBV5-1 and TRBJ1-6; 7 bases match TRBD1. Germline values: CDR1 SGHRS, CDR2 YFSETQ. J lost 10 bases, V lost 1 base, and 5 bases had no gene match. CDR3 length: 14 residues. CDR3 DNA: TGCGCCAGCAGCTTGACAGGGGAAAGCTCACCCCTCCACTTT. Translated, it gives CASSLTGESSPLHF.

The chain links TRBV5-8 to TRBJ2-3, with 7 bases lining up with TRBD2. Unmatched junction bases numbered 7, after V lost 0 bases and J lost 6 bases. This CDR3 spans 15 amino acids. Germline V gene sequence: CDR1 SGHTS, CDR2 YDEGEE. This chain's CDR3 is CASSLGAGTGDTQYF. The CDR3 nucleotides are TGTGCCAGCAGCTTGGGAGCGGGAACTGGGGATACGCAGTATTTT.

The chain recombines TRBV12-3 or TRBV12-4 with TRBJ1-2; no firm D call. Between the trimmed V and J ends, which lost 3 bases and 2 bases, there was a span of 7 bases. The CDR3 length is 13 residues. The CDR3 loop reads CASSFSPNYGYTF. CDR3 sequence (DNA): TGTGCCAGCAGTTTCTCCCCCAACTATGGCTACACCTTC.

The chain couples TRBV27 to TRBJ2-1; 10 positions agree with TRBD2. CDR3 length equals 14 residues. The germline V gene encodes CDR1 MNHEY and CDR2 SMNVEV (reference sequence). Germline trimming cut 2 bases from V and 9 bases from J; bases unmatched to any gene: 4. The CDR3 is CASSLPSGRGEQFF. CDR3 bases: TGTGCCAGCAGTTTACCTAGCGGGAGAGGTGAGCAGTTCTTC.

This clone was counted a single time. This sequence joins TRBV5-4 and TRBJ2-2; TRBD2 matches at 8 bases. The germline gives CDR1 SGHNT, CDR2 YYREEE (reference sequence). J gave up 7 bases and V 6 bases, and 11 bases lay outside the gene matches. This CDR3 comprises 15 residues. CDR3 sequence (DNA): TGTGCCAGCACCCGACGGGTAGCGGGAAACGGGGAGCTGTTTTTT. It yields the protein CASTRRVAGNGELFF.

The chain recombines TRBV27 with TRBJ2-5; D call uncertain. This CDR3 has 13 residues. Germline lookup yields CDR1 MNHEY and CDR2 SMNVEV (reference sequence). The V end was cut by 3 bases, the J end by 5 bases, with 10 bases between. Written as DNA, the CDR3 is TGTGCCAGCAGTTTGACACGAAGCGAGACCCAGTACTTC. Its protein product is CASSLTRSETQYF.

DNA of the CDR3: TGTGCCAGCAGCTTATGGGAGGGTTACACCGGGGAGCTGTTTTTT. It yields the protein CASSLWEGYTGELFF. The chain links TRBV7-2 to TRBJ2-2, with 7 nucleotides matching TRBD2. Losses at the gene ends were 2 bases for V and 3 bases for J; bases not matched to a gene: 3. The CDR3 consists of 15 residues. The germline CDR1 and CDR2 sequences are SGHTA and FQGNSA.

The CDR3 nucleotides read TGTGCCAGCAGCTTGGCCGAGCGTATGAACACTGAAGCTTTCTTT. It specifies CASSLAERMNTEAFF. The chain is built from TRBV5-4 and TRBJ1-1; D gene unclear. This CDR3 has 15 amino acids. V was pared by 0 bases and J by 0 bases, with 9 bases between. The germline gives CDR1 SGHNT, CDR2 YYREEE (reference sequence).

On this clone itself: Since a much larger clone is just one base distant, this may be a read error. This chain links TRBV6-2 or TRBV6-3 with TRBJ2-2; 13 bases fit TRBD2. Germline assignment: CDR1 MNHEY and CDR2 SVGEGT. V dropped 5 bases and J dropped 4; count of bases not matched to a gene: 1. The CDR3 is 15 amino acids. CDR3 region: CASSRTSGSTGELFF. The CDR3 DNA is TGTGCCAGCAGTCGGACTAGCGGGAGCACCGGGGAGCTGTTTTTT.

This clone was counted once. The rearrangement joins TRBV6-5 to TRBJ2-7; maybe TRBD1 (5 bases). The germline CDR1 and CDR2 sequences are MNHEY and SVGAGI. The V and J ends lost 2 bases and 6 bases respectively, with 17 bases between them. The CDR3 consists of 15 residues. In nucleotides, the CDR3 is TGTGCCAGCAGTTACAATGGCCCAGGGTCAGGCGAGCAGTACTTC. Its protein product is CASSYNGPGSGEQYF.

This clone is a singleton in its sample. CDR3 residues: CASSPRGGAGQETQYF. The CDR3 DNA follows: TGTGCCAGCAGCCCTAGGGGAGGGGCAGGTCAAGAGACCCAGTACTTC. This chain uses TRBV7-9 with TRBJ2-5; TRBD2 aligns across 7 bases. Germline lookup yields CDR1 SEHNR and CDR2 FQNEAQ (reference sequence). This CDR3 region has 16 residues. V dropped 5 bases and J dropped 2; count of bases not matched to a gene: 11.

The chain recombines TRBV15 with TRBJ1-4, with D perhaps TRBD1 (5 bases). Germline CDR1 reads LNHNV; CDR2 reads YYDKDF (reference sequence). The CDR3 extends over 15 amino acids. V was trimmed by 8 bases and J by 0 bases, leaving 13 bases between them. Written as DNA, the CDR3 is TGTGCCACCTCCCTGGGGGGGGCAACTAATGAAAAACTGTTTTTT. Amino acid sequence: CATSLGGATNEKLFF.

This clone was recorded a few times. This sequence joins TRBV11-3 and TRBJ2-1; 9 nucleotides align to TRBD1. The CDR3 totals 16 residues. Unmatched junction bases numbered 10, after V lost 5 bases and J lost 5 bases. Looked up from germline, CDR1 is SGHNT and CDR2 is YENEEA. The CDR3 loop is CASSHEGTGIHNEQFF. DNA for the CDR3: TGTGCCAGCAGCCACGAAGGGACAGGGATACACAATGAGCAGTTCTTC.

The V call is TRBV6-1, the J call TRBJ1-2, with D perhaps matching TRBD1 (6 bases). Germline-derived CDR1 and CDR2 are MNHNS and SASEGT. V lost 2 bases and J lost 9, with 16 bases in between. This CDR3 contains 14 residues. The CDR3 loop reads CASSEHGQKHRYTF. The CDR3 region has the DNA TGTGCCAGCAGTGAACACGGACAGAAACATCGCTACACCTTC.

The chain joins TRBV5-1 to TRBJ1-1; D is perhaps TRBD1 (5 bases). Trimming cost V 1 base and J 3 bases, with 13 bases left between them. CDR1 and CDR2 (germline): SGHRS, YFSETQ. There are 15 residues in the CDR3. CDR3: CASSLMAGGDTEAFF. The CDR3 DNA sequence: TGCGCCAGCAGCTTGATGGCGGGAGGGGACACTGAAGCTTTCTTT.

The V and J genes are TRBV5-8 and TRBJ2-5; a weak D match, TRBD2 (6 bases). This CDR3 is 15 amino acids long. Trimming took 0 bases from V and 7 from J, leaving 16 bases between them. The V gene's germline CDR1 is SGHTS and CDR2 YDEGEE. The DNA of the CDR3 is TGTGCCAGCAGCTTGGGGTCTAGCGCCTTAGGGACCCAGTACTTC. This translates into CASSLGSSALGTQYF. Full variable domain (remainder filled in from reference TRBV5-8 and TRBJ2-5): EAGVTQSPTHLIKTRGQQATLRCSPISGHTSVYWYQQALGLGLQFLLWYDEGEERNRGNFPPRFSGRQFPNYSSELNVNALELEDSALYLCASSLGSSALGTQYFGPGTRLLVL.

J is TRBJ1-5 and V is TRBV5-6, with TRBD1 identical over 8 bases. The ends lost 2 bases at V and 6 bases at J; junction bases unmatched: 7. CDR3 length: 15 residues. Germline CDR1 is SGHDT and CDR2 is YYEEEE. This CDR3 reads CASSFQGAPSQPQHF. In DNA, the CDR3 is TGTGCCAGCAGCTTCCAGGGGGCGCCTAGTCAGCCCCAGCATTTT.

This clone showed up just a few times. The identical CDR3 is also encoded by other nucleotide sequences in the sample. The gene calls are TRBV5-4 and TRBJ2-5; 15 bases match TRBD2. This CDR3 spans 17 amino acids. V lost 4 bases to trimming and J lost 5 bases; unmatched junction nucleotides: 9. The germline gives CDR1 SGHNT, CDR2 YYREEE (reference sequence). DNA of the CDR3: TGTGCCAGCAGCCCAGGACTAGCGGGAGGGCCGGAGGAGACCCAGTACTTC. Its protein product is CASSPGLAGGPEETQYF.

The chain is built from TRBV7-2 and TRBJ2-7; possible D gene TRBD2, 6 bases. CDR1 is SGHTA and CDR2 is FQGNSA in the germline V gene. The CDR3 has 16 amino acids. Trimming cost V 4 bases and J 1 base, with 17 bases left between them. Here the CDR3 DNA reads TGTGCCAGCAGCTCCCGACTAGTGGAATATTCCTACGAGCAGTACTTC. Amino acids: CASSSRLVEYSYEQYF.

The rearrangement links TRBV7-9 to TRBJ2-7, with TRBD1 matching 11 bases. Per the germline V gene, CDR1 is SEHNR and CDR2 is FQNEAQ (reference sequence). This CDR3 region has 17 residues. The junction had 18 bases not matched to a gene; V was cut back by 11 bases and J by 3 bases. The CDR3 DNA reads as TGTGCCGTTCCCGGGGACCCCGGGACAGGGGGGTTCTACGAGCAGTACTTC. This gives the protein CAVPGDPGTGGFYEQYF.

This clone was detected only once. This chain connects TRBV2 to TRBJ1-1; D perhaps matches TRBD1 (6 bases). The CDR3 consists of 15 residues. The V gene's germline CDR1 is SNHLY and CDR2 FYNNEI. Deletions cut 7 bases from V and 0 bases from J, with 15 bases between. The CDR3 loop is CASTSTDRLNTEAFF. CDR3 bases: TGTGCCAGCACCTCGACGGACAGATTGAACACTGAAGCTTTCTTT.

V usage is TRBV10-1 and J usage is TRBJ2-3; 7 bases map to TRBD2. This CDR3 is 10 amino acids long. CDR1 is WNHNN, CDR2 SYGVQD, per germline (reference sequence). The CDR3 reads CGGGGDAQYF. The CDR3 DNA sequence: TGCGGCGGGGGAGGGGACGCGCAGTATTTT.

This clone was observed a single time. This sequence joins TRBV13 and TRBJ1-6; D uncertain. Trimming left V 6 bases short and J 1 base short, with 7 bases between. CDR3 length: 14 residues. Germline V CDR1 and CDR2: PRHDT, FYEKMQ (reference sequence). CDR3 in amino acids: CASRQNSYNSPLHF. CDR3 nucleotide sequence: TGTGCCAGCAGACAGAATTCCTATAATTCACCCCTCCACTTT. The whole variable domain, filled in from reference TRBV13 and TRBJ1-6, reads AAGVIQSPRHLIKEKRETATLKCYPIPRHDTVYWYQQGPGQDPQFLISFYEKMQSDKGSIPDRFSAQQFSDYHSELNMSSLELGDSALYFCASRQNSYNSPLHFGNGTRLTVT.

This clone was counted between two and nine times. The chain recombines TRBV7-8 with TRBJ2-7; 10 bases fit TRBD2. Germline V gene lookup returns CDR1 SGHVS and CDR2 FQNEAQ. The J segment lost 4 bases and the V segment lost 1 base, leaving 7 bases of the junction unmatched. This CDR3 has 16 amino acids. CDR3: CASSLDLAGARYEQYF. In DNA, the CDR3 is TGTGCCAGCAGCTTAGACCTAGCGGGAGCTAGGTACGAGCAGTACTTC.

This clone has just a few counts. V gene TRBV30 combines with J gene TRBJ1-1, with TRBD1 matching over 9 bases. The V gene end was trimmed by 3 bases and the J gene end by 6 bases; junction bases not matched to a gene: 11. The CDR3 extends over 15 amino acids. In germline, CDR1 is GTSNPN, CDR2 SVGIG (reference sequence). The CDR3 sequence is CAWSPRDRAGAEAFF. CDR3 DNA sequence: TGTGCCTGGAGCCCGAGGGACAGGGCGGGCGCTGAAGCTTTCTTT.

The chain couples TRBV6-2 or TRBV6-3 to TRBJ1-6; the match to TRBD1 covers 7 bases. CDR3 length equals 14 residues. The V and J ends lost 6 bases and 10 bases, in that order; junction bases with no gene match: 9. CDR1 and CDR2 from the germline V gene are MNHEY and SVGEGT. Here the CDR3 DNA reads TGTGCCAGCAGCGGGGTGCAGGGGGGCTCACCCCTCCACTTT. Protein sequence: CASSGVQGGSPLHF.